This paragraph reports one T cell receptor beta chain. Its antigen is currently not known. Base quality data are lacking; no much larger clone is found one base away. The data stem from a study of circulating and synovial CD4+ cells in juvenile arthritis (dated by TCRdb to the mid-2010s). About the study as a whole: TCRbeta CDR3 repertoires of circulating HLA-DR+ CD4 T cells, bulk blood CD4 T cells and synovial CD4 T cells were compared within each patient. The goal of the repertoire sequencing was to confirm that synovial clonotypes were enriched in a circulating synovial-like CD4 T cell subset.

Receptors were amplified or captured by the immunoSEQ multiplex PCR assay. An external provider performed TCRbeta CDR3 sequencing as a commercial service. For the original study's pipeline: The analyses used productive nucleotide sequences together with amino acid sequences obtained by in silico translation. To equalise sample size, diversity was assessed as Renyi entropy across alpha values by taking the median of 200 repeated subsamples. Pairwise repertoire distance was calculated as one minus the Chao-modified Jaccard index to correct for under-sampling and was used for clustering. Frequency-weighted overlap with synovial clonotypes was computed at 200 sample sizes with 200 draws without replacement at each size, and the value at the size of the smaller sample was reported. This is the immuneACCESS table as TCRdb keeps it, with only in-frame sequences that have V and J called. A part of the clones is gone; compared with another copy, unresolved V genes explain less than half, and the rest is unexplained. V and J calls and clone size come straight from that table; D and trimming were deduced from the DNA. For this sample the table gives 39,000 or so clones, of which about 94% were detected only once. The top ten clones comprise 0.7% of the sample.

The sequenced samples came from patients who had active juvenile idiopathic arthritis. Cells were sorted immediately after thawing, with dead cells excluded using Live/Dead Fixable Near-IR Stain. The junction carries 15 bases between V and J, which are trimmed by 3 bases and 1 base respectively. CDR1 and CDR2 were assigned from the germline V gene (reference sequence) as LNHDA and SQIVND. CDR3 length: 16 amino acids, cysteine to phenylalanine. Just the 48-base CDR3 DNA is kept, in frame starting at base 1. Beyond this particular receptor, the publication reports: Compared with bulk blood CD4 repertoires, both the synovial and the circulating pathogenic-like lymphocyte repertoires were less diverse, and some CPL samples were as oligoclonal as synovium. No difference between circulating pathogenic-like lymphocytes and bulk blood T cells was detected by traditional Vbeta family usage analysis. Because T cell genome counts in CPL samples and bulk blood CD4 samples differed by at least an order of magnitude, sample-size effects were addressed. Circulating pathogenic-like lymphocytes were found to cluster with synovial T cells, and a substantially higher fraction of CDR3 sequences was shared with synovium by circulating pathogenic-like lymphocytes than by bulk blood. Overlap with synovium increased with sequencing depth, so measured shared-clonotype fractions likely underestimated the full repertoire overlap.

What was sequenced was CD4+ T cells from blood. This receptor was taken from a human donor with juvenile idiopathic arthritis. Recombination joined TRBV19 with TRBJ1-2, with TRBD1 as a weak D call on 5 bases. The CDR3 region has the sequence CASSMSHRSINYGYTF. The nucleotide sequence reads TGTGCCAGTAGTATGTCTCACAGGAGTATTAACTATGGCTACACCTTC. The CDR3, completed at both ends by the reference TRBV19 and TRBJ1-2 genes, gives the full variable domain DGGITQSPKYLFRKEGQNVTLSCEQNLNHDAMYWYRQDPGQGLRLIYYSQIVNDFQKGDIAEGYSVSREKKESFPLTVTSAQKNPTAFYLCASSMSHRSINYGYTFGSGTRLTVV.